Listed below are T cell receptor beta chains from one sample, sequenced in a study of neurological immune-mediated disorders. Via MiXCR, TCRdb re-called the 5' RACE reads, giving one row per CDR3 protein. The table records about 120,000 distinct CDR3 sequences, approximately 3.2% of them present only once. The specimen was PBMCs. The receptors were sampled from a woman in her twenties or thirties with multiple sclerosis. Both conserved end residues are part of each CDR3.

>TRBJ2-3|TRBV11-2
CASSPRASGTDTQYF
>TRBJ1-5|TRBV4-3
CASSQDGTPGQPQHF
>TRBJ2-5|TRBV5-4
CASRSAGTQYF
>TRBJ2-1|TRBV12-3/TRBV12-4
CASRLTSGSHNEQFF
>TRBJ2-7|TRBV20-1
CSARERGYYEQYF
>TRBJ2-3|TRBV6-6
CSTAGVGTDTQYF
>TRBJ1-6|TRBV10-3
CAISGTAGNNSPLHF
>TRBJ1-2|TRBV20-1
CSARVGDRNYGYTF
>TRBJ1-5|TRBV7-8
CASSTGLSGQPQHF
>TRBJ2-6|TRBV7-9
CASSLWGGPDSGANVLTF
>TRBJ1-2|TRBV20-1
CSARGQGGLYGYTF
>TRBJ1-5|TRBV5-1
CASSLWGAPQPQHF
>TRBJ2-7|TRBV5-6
CASSLVGRGPREQYF
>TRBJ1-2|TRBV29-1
CSVEAGDGYTF